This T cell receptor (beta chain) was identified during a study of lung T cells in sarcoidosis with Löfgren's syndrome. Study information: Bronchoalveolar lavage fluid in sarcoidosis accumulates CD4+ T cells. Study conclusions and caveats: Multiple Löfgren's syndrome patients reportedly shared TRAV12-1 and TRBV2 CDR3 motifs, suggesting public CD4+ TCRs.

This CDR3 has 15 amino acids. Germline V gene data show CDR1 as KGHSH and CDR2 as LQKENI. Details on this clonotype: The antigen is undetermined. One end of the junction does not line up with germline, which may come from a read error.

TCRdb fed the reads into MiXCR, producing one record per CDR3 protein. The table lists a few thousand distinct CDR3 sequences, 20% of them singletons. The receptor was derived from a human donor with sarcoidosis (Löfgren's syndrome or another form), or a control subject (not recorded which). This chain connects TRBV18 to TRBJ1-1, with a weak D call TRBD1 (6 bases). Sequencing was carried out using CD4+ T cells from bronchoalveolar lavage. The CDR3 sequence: CVSSTAGGRGTEAFF. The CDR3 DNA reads TGCGTCAGCTCTACCGCGGGGGGGCGAGGCACTGAAGCTTTCTTT. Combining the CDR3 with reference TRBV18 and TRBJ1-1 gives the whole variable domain NAGVMQNPRHLVRRRGQEARLRCSPMKGHSHVYWYRQLPEEGLKFMVYLQKENIIDESGMPKERFSAEFPKEGPSILRIQQVVRGDSAAYFCVSSTAGGRGTEAFFGQGTRLTVV.